These 2 T cell receptor beta chains share one sample of origin, sequenced in a study of T cell repertoires in cytomegalovirus infection. TCRdb ran MiXCR on the reads and lists one entry per CDR3 protein. Of about 530,000 distinct CDR3 sequences listed, more than 25% were seen once; the top ten hold about 13%. The specimen sequenced was PBMCs. All receptors derive from a human donor in good health (CMV status not recorded). Some clones in this sample may be carry-over from other donors' samples.

The chain has TRBV7-2 and TRBJ1-2; D ambiguous. V shed 1 base and J shed 7 bases, with 19 bases lying between them. The CDR3 covers 16 residues. CDR1 and CDR2 from the germline V gene are SGHTA and FQGNSA. Written as DNA, the CDR3 is TGTGCCAGCAGCTTAGAGGTGGGTCGAGGTGCAGGTGGCTACACCTTC. Translated: CASSLEVGRGAGGYTF.

This clonotype showed up just once. This chain joins TRBV9 and TRBJ1-4, with D hard to call. The CDR3 is made up of 17 amino acids. The V gene's germline CDR1 is SGDLS and CDR2 YYNGEE. V lost 4 bases to trimming and J lost 0 bases, with 16 bases between them. The DNA for the CDR3 is TGTGCCAGCAGCCCGACTGTCAAGGTGGCAACTAATGAAAAACTGTTTTTT. The encoded protein is CASSPTVKVATNEKLFF.